One and the same sample provided the 16 T cell receptor beta chains below, sequenced in a study of early T cells in non-severe SARS-CoV-2 infection. MiXCR, run by TCRdb on the 5' RACE reads, gives a single entry per CDR3 protein. This repertoire shows 65,000 to 95,000 distinct CDR3 sequences, less than 15% found once; its top ten account for about 14%. Specimen: whole blood, collected at baseline. Receptor source: an adult who was a healthcare worker with PCR-confirmed SARS-CoV-2 infection or an uninfected control (not recorded which). The donor label of this sample is uncertain.

The chain joins TRBV3-2 to TRBJ1-6; the D call TRBD1 from the table was never checked on the DNA. TRBV3-2 is labeled a pseudogene. The CDR3 consists of 15 residues. CDR3 in amino acids: CASSQGPQGNSPLHF. The CDR3 nucleotides read TGTGCCAGCAGCCAAGGGCCACAGGGGAATTCACCCCTCCACTTT.

This clonotype occurred a few times. This chain joins TRBV4-2 and TRBJ2-4; 8 positions agree with TRBD2. Germline V gene data show CDR1 as LGHNA and CDR2 as YNFKEQ. The CDR3 sequence is 20 residues long. V lost 0 bases to trimming and J lost 0 bases; unmatched junction nucleotides: 13. CDR3 residues: CASSQEGATSGSLAKNIQYF. Here the CDR3 DNA reads TGTGCCAGCAGCCAAGAGGGGGCAACTAGCGGTTCACTAGCCAAAAACATTCAGTACTTC.

The chain links TRBV5-1 to TRBJ2-3; D not certain. This CDR3 is built from 12 residues. The germline V gene encodes CDR1 SGHRS and CDR2 YFSETQ. Trimming pared 4 bases from V and 8 bases from J, leaving 11 bases between. The DNA of the CDR3 is TGCGCCAGCAGCAATGACCGAGTTACGCAGTATTTT. Its translation is CASSNDRVTQYF. Looking up the rest from reference TRBV5-1 and TRBJ2-3 gives the full variable domain: KAGVTQTPRYLIKTRGQQVTLSCSPISGHRSVSWYQQTPGQGLQFLFEYFSETQRNKGNFPGRFSGRQFSNSRSEMNVSTLELGDSALYLCASSNDRVTQYFGPGTRLTVL.

This clonotype was seen a handful of times. This chain connects TRBV5-4 to TRBJ1-1; D ambiguous. Germline CDR1 reads SGHNT; CDR2 reads YYREEE (reference sequence). This CDR3 has 14 amino acids. The V and J ends lost 4 bases and 0 bases respectively, with 10 bases between them. CDR3 sequence: CASSPTPMNTEAFF. In DNA, the CDR3 is TGTGCCAGCAGCCCAACGCCGATGAACACTGAAGCTTTCTTT.

This clonotype was detected many times. This rearrangement joins TRBV7-9 to TRBJ1-2, with D perhaps matching TRBD1 (5 bases). Per the germline V gene, CDR1 is SEHNR and CDR2 is FQNEAQ (reference sequence). V shed 8 bases and J shed 6 bases, with 16 bases lying between them. The CDR3 sequence is 13 residues long. CDR3 bases: TGTGCCAGCTCCCTGGGGCACTCCGATGGCTACACCTTC. It encodes CASSLGHSDGYTF. The variable domain in full, completed from reference TRBV7-9 and TRBJ1-2, reads DTGVSQNPRHKITKRGQNVTFRCDPISEHNRLYWYRQTLGQGPEFLTYFQNEAQLEKSRLLSDRFSAERPKGSFSTLEIQRTEQGDSAMYLCASSLGHSDGYTFGSGTRLTVV.

As DNA, the CDR3 is TGCAGCGTGGGGGTAAACCGGGACAGGGATTGGGAAAAACTGTTTTTT. Residues: CSVGVNRDRDWEKLFF. This chain links TRBV29-1 with TRBJ1-4, with TRBD1 matching 9 bases. CDR3 size: 16 residues. V shed 6 bases, J shed 8 bases, and the junction held 16 bases outside the gene matches. Germline assignment: CDR1 SQVTM and CDR2 ANQGSEA.

The chain combines TRBV20-1 with TRBJ2-7; D uncertain. CDR1 is DFQATT, CDR2 SNEGSKA, per germline (reference sequence). The CDR3 length is 12 residues. Trimming left V 5 bases short and J 1 base short, with 9 bases between. The CDR3 bases are TGCAGTGCTTCCGGGTCGTCCTACGAGCAGTACTTC. Amino acids: CSASGSSYEQYF.

The J gene is TRBJ2-7, the V gene TRBV11-2; D tentatively reads TRBD1 or TRBD2 (6 bases each). The CDR3 spans 15 residues. The V gene's germline CDR1 is SGHAT and CDR2 FQNNGV. Deletions cut 1 base from V and 4 bases from J, with 14 bases between. CDR3 sequence reads: CASSLVYGGQYEQYF. The CDR3, as DNA: TGTGCCAGCAGCTTAGTTTACGGGGGACAATACGAGCAGTACTTC.

The chain couples TRBV6-5 to TRBJ1-2; D gene ambiguous. Trimming took off 6 bases at V and 8 bases at J, with 13 bases between the two ends. The CDR3 is 12 residues long. Looked up from germline, CDR1 is MNHEY and CDR2 is SVGAGI. This CDR3 reads CASRSTVGGYTF. CDR3 nucleotides: TGTGCCAGCAGATCCACAGTGGGAGGCTACACCTTC.

This clonotype was observed at least ten times. The DNA of the CDR3 is TGTGCTAGTGGTAAACTCGACAGGGATGGAAAACTGTTTTTT. Amino acid sequence: CASGKLDRDGKLFF. V is TRBV12-5 and J is TRBJ1-4; TRBD1 matches at 7 bases. The CDR3 contains 14 residues. The V gene's germline CDR1 is LGHNT and CDR2 FRNRAP. The trim removed 5 bases at V and 10 bases at J, leaving 10 bases unmatched.

The chain uses TRBV29-1 and TRBJ1-1; no firm D call. Germline V gene data show CDR1 as SQVTM and CDR2 as ANQGSEA. CDR3 size: 15 residues. The ends were cut back, 7 bases at V and 5 bases at J, with 23 bases in the middle. CDR3 nucleotides: TGCAGCGCTCGTGTCGGGCGGCCAACGGGGACTGAAGCTTTCTTT. Translated: CSARVGRPTGTEAFF.

CDR3 protein: CATSDALGGKAFF. Here the CDR3 DNA reads TGTGCCACCAGTGACGCCCTAGGGGGTAAAGCTTTCTTT. V and J are TRBV24-1 and TRBJ1-1, with a weak D call TRBD1 (6 bases). The V gene lost 4 bases and the J gene lost 9 bases, with 14 bases spanning the gap. The CDR3 has 13 residues. Looked up from germline, CDR1 is KGHDR and CDR2 is SFDVKD.

The V and J genes are TRBV30 and TRBJ1-1; tentatively, D is TRBD1 (5 bases). The germline gives CDR1 GTSNPN, CDR2 SVGIG (reference sequence). The CDR3 runs to 12 residues. V lost 4 bases, J lost 3 bases, and 9 bases lay in between. This CDR3 is CAWKQEDTEAFF. The CDR3, as DNA: TGTGCCTGGAAACAGGAGGACACTGAAGCTTTCTTT.

This clonotype turned up a few times. This chain links TRBV20-1 with TRBJ2-1, with TRBD2 matching 7 bases. In germline, CDR1 is DFQATT, CDR2 SNEGSKA (reference sequence). This CDR3 region has 13 residues. The ends lost 7 bases at V and 5 bases at J; junction bases unmatched: 8. CDR3: CSGRAGSHNEQFF. The CDR3 coding sequence is TGCAGTGGCAGAGCGGGAAGCCACAATGAGCAGTTCTTC.

At least ten counts were recorded for this clonotype. V usage is TRBV29-1 and J usage is TRBJ2-1; 12 bases match TRBD2. The V gene's germline CDR1 is SQVTM and CDR2 ANQGSEA. This CDR3 has 15 residues. J was trimmed by 7 bases and V by 3 bases; bases with no gene match: 7. The CDR3 nucleotides read TGCAGCGTTGATCCGCTAGCGGGAGGGAGTAATGAGCAGTTCTTC. This sequence encodes CSVDPLAGGSNEQFF.

This clonotype has just a few counts. Here the CDR3 reads CASSVGGTGEINEQFF. In nucleotides, the CDR3 is TGTGCCAGCAGCGTAGGTGGGACAGGGGAAATAAATGAGCAGTTCTTC. The chain recombines TRBV9 with TRBJ2-1; TRBD1 agrees at 10 bases. CDR1 and CDR2 (germline): SGDLS, YYNGEE. Losses at the gene ends were 0 bases for V and 7 bases for J; bases not matched to a gene: 7. This CDR3 region has 16 residues.